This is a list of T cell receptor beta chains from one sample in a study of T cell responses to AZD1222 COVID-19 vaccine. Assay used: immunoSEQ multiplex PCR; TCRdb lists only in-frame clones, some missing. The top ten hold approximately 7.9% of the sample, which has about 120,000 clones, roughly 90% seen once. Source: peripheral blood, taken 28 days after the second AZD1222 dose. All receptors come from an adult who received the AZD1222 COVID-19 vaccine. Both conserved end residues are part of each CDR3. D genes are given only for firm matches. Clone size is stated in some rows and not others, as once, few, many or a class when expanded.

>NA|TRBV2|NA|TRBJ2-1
TGTGCCAGCAGTAAGGGGACTGAGCAGTTCTTC
CASSKGTEQFF
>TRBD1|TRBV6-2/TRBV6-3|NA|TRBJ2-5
TGTGCCAGCAGTTACGCCGGGACAGGGGACAAGACCCAGTACTTC
CASSYAGTGDKTQYF
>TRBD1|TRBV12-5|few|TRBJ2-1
TGTGCTAGTGGTTCCGGGACAGGGGCGAATGAGCAGTTCTTC
CASGSGTGANEQFF
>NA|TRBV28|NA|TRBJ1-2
TGTGCCATTTTAGACAGGAACGACTATGGCTACACCTTC
CAILDRNDYGYTF
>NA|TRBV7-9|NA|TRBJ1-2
TGTGCCAGCAGCTCAGGGGACTATGGCTACACCTTC
CASSSGDYGYTF
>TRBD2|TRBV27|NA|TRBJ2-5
TGTGCCAGCAGTGGCGGGAGCGGGGAGACCCAGTACTTC
CASSGGSGETQYF
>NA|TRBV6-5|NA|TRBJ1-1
TGTGCCGCCAAGGCCTTGGACGCAAAGAACACTGAAGCTTTCTTT
CAAKALDAKNTEAFF
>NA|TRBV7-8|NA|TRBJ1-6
TGTGCCAGCAGCCTCAGAGAATCCTATAATTCACCCCTCCACTTT
CASSLRESYNSPLHF
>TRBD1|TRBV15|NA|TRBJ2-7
TGTGCCACCAGCAGGGTCGTAGGGGGCGGTTGGGACGAGCAGTACTTC
CATSRVVGGGWDEQYF
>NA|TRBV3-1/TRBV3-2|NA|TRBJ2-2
TGTGCCAGCAGCCCACTGGGGGGTCAGGTGCTGTTTTTT
CASSPLGGQVLFF
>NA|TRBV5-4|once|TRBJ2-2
TGTGCCAGCAGCTATTACACCGGGGAGCTGTTTTTT
CASSYYTGELFF
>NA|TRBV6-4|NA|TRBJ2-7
TGTGCCAGCAGTGACAACGGGGGCTACGAGCAGTACTTC
CASSDNGGYEQYF
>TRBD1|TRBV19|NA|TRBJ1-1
TGTGCCAGTAGTTTCGGACAGGGGGCAAAAGATACTGAAGCTTTCTTT
CASSFGQGAKDTEAFF
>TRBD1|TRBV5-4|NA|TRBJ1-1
TGTGCCAGCAGCTCGGGGACAGGGCTGAACACTGAAGCTTTCTTT
CASSSGTGLNTEAFF
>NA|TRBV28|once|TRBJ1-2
TGTGCCAGCAGTTCCCTTCGGACAACTACTTACACCTTC
CASSSLRTTTYTF
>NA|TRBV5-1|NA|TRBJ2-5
TGCGCCAGCAGCCCATGGGGACTGAACCAAGAGACCCAGTACTTC
CASSPWGLNQETQYF
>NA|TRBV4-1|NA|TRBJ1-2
TGCGCCAGCAGCCAAACCTTGGATTATGGCTACACCTTC
CASSQTLDYGYTF
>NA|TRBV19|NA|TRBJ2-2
TGTGCCAGTAACCAGGGACCGAACACCGGGGAGCTGTTTTTT
CASNQGPNTGELFF
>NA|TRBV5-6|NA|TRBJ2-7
TGTGCCAGCAGCTTGGTGGCTAGCGTACTCTACGAGCAGTACTTC
CASSLVASVLYEQYF
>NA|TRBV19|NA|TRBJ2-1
TGTGCCAGTAGCCAACTATGGGGCGAATACAATGAGCAGTTCTTC
CASSQLWGEYNEQFF
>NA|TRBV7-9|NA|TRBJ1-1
TGTGCCAGCGGATTCCTTGGACAGAACACTGAAGCTTTCTTT
CASGFLGQNTEAFF
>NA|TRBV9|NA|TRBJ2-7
TGTGCCAGCAGCGTAGATGGAAGCTCCTACGAGCAGTACTTC
CASSVDGSSYEQYF
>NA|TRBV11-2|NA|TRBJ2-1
TGTGCCAGCAGGTACGGGAGTTACAATGAGCAGTTCTTC
CASRYGSYNEQFF
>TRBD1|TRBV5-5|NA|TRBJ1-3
TGTGCCAGCAGCTCTCCGGACAGGGGCGGAAACACCATATATTTT
CASSSPDRGGNTIYF
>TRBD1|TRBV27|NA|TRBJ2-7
TGTGCCAGCGGACCTGGGACAGGGGGCTACGAGCAGTACTTC
CASGPGTGGYEQYF
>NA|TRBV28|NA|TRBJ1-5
TGTGCCAGCAGTTTATCACCCGGATCTGCTAATCAGCCCCAGCATTTT
CASSLSPGSANQPQHF
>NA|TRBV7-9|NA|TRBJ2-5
TGTGCCAGCAGCTTATCGGGGGCCCGAGAGACCCAGTACTTC
CASSLSGARETQYF
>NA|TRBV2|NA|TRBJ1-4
TGTGCCAGCAGTGAACCGGATAAGGGTGAAAAACTGTTTTTT
CASSEPDKGEKLFF
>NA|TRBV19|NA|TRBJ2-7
TGTGCCAGTAGTATCAGGGATTCCTACGAGCAGTACTTC
CASSIRDSYEQYF
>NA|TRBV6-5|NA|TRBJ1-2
TGTGCCAGCTCCCCGGGTTCCAGGGCTAACTATGGCTACACCTTC
CASSPGSRANYGYTF
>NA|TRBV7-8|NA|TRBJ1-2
TGTGCCAGCAGCGGACGGGTTAGGGGCTACACCTTC
CASSGRVRGYTF